This entry is about one TCR beta chain. Its antigen specificity is not known. There are no base qualities to consult, and no much larger clone falls within one base. The data were obtained in a study of blood T cell repertoires in COVID-19 (dated by TCRdb to about 2020). About the investigation overall: Collaborator samples came from the United States, Italy and Spain and covered acute and convalescent phases of COVID-19. The material from the prospective study consisted of cDNA or gDNA derived from T cells, B-cell-depleted T cells, or PBMCs. Deeply sampled blood TCRbeta repertoires from subjects exposed to, actively infected with, or recovered from COVID-19 were included in the dataset. The repertoires were made available in a free public database intended to serve as a resource for research on the immune response to SARS-CoV-2. The samples were drawn from two sources: the first 160 participants of the ongoing ImmuneRACE study, and over 950 subjects contributed by 6 global collaborators. Sample metadata almost always included a de-identified subject ID, COVID-19 status, age in years and sex. Where available, HLA class I and class II types were taken from metadata supplied by the sample provider and were not determined by assay-based typing.

Collaborating institutions collected whole blood in K2EDTA tubes following their own protocols. For TCRbeta analysis, collaborator samples were shipped as frozen whole blood, as isolated PBMCs, or as DNA extracted from either sample type. V is trimmed back by 1 base and J by 4 bases, and the junction contains 2 bases that no gene match accounts for. The germline V gene yields SGHVS for CDR1 and FQNEAQ for CDR2. The CDR3 has 15 amino acids, counting the end cysteine and phenylalanine. Just the 45-base CDR3 DNA is kept, in frame starting at base 1. Results and caveats for the whole study, not just this receptor: The amount of clinical and demographic metadata varied by source and participant and was provided uncurated.

The immunoSEQ Assay, a bias-controlled multiplex PCR, was used to amplify TCRbeta CDR3 regions from genomic DNA. Per the authors' processing: The number of nucleated cells in each sample was estimated from the amplification of reference gene primers within the assay. To quantify the absolute abundance of each unique TCRbeta CDR3 rearrangement, sequence reads were collapsed and filtered. For each sample, productive Simpson clonality was calculated as the square root of Simpson's diversity index across productive rearrangements. In its TCRdb copy, this immuneACCESS table keeps in-frame sequences only and misses some clones. Where compared with another copy, unresolved V genes explain less than half of these, and the others have no known cause. That table supplies the V and J calls and clone size; D and trimming were determined from the DNA. The sample data list about 250,000 clones, and 85% of these were observed just once. Around 6.4% of the sample comes from the top ten.

The sequence derives from an older woman with active or convalescent COVID-19. Input material: peripheral blood. The chain uses TRBV7-8 and TRBJ1-5; the junction holds 9 bases that match TRBD1. CDR3 sequence: CASSLGGQGNQPQHF. The sequenced DNA is TGTGCCAGCAGCTTAGGCGGACAGGGGAATCAGCCCCAGCATTTT.